The 8 T cell receptor beta chains below come from one sample, sequenced in a study of shared clonotypes between healthy human individuals (dated by TCRdb to the early 2020s). The library relied on the immunoSEQ multiplex PCR assay. TCRdb's version of the immuneACCESS table is confined to in-frame rearrangements and falls short of the full clone set. An unresolved V gene accounts for under half of the shortfall where checked; the remainder is of unknown origin. The sample yields 1.6 million or so clones; 96% were counted once. The ten largest clones take up more than 0.9% of the sample. The sequencing sample was made of naive CD4+ T cells sorted from blood. Per the publication, the cell subset or site label means: CD45RA+ positively selected. Every receptor here comes from a man aged 30 to 45 in good health.

This chain joins TRBV4-1 and TRBJ2-5, with 9 bases lining up with TRBD1. The CDR3 consists of 15 residues. With V trimmed by 1 base and J by 2 bases, 2 bases remained unmatched. From germline, CDR1 is MGHRA and CDR2 YSYEKL. The CDR3 DNA is TGCGCCAGCAGCCAAGCCGGGACAGGGCAAGAGACCCAGTACTTC. It codes for CASSQAGTGQETQYF.

The V gene is TRBV7-6, the J gene TRBJ2-3; tentatively, D is TRBD2 (6 bases). The CDR3 is 15 amino acids. The V end was cut by 4 bases, the J end by 4 bases, with 15 bases between. CDR1 and CDR2 from the germline V gene are SGHVS and FNYEAQ. The CDR3 loop reads CASSSGAGFSDTQYF. The CDR3 DNA is TGTGCCAGCAGCTCGGGCGCGGGGTTCTCAGATACGCAGTATTTT.

The chain links TRBV9 to TRBJ2-1, with a weak D call TRBD1 (6 bases). Germline loops: CDR1 SGDLS, CDR2 YYNGEE. The CDR3 spans 14 residues. The germline V and J ends were trimmed by 4 bases and 4 bases, with 12 bases remaining between them. This CDR3 is CASSPHGQYNEQFF. The CDR3 nucleotides read TGTGCCAGCAGCCCTCACGGACAGTACAATGAGCAGTTCTTC.

This clone showed up just once. The chain combines TRBV7-2 with TRBJ2-7, with 14 bases fitting TRBD2. Germline V lookup: CDR1 SGHTA, CDR2 FQGNSA. The CDR3 contains 18 residues. Germline trimming cut 4 bases from V and 3 bases from J; bases unmatched to any gene: 11. CDR3 region: CASSSRPLTSGRGYEQYF. CDR3 DNA: TGTGCCAGCAGCTCACGCCCCCTGACTAGCGGGAGGGGCTACGAGCAGTACTTC.

The J gene is TRBJ2-2, the V gene TRBV30, with D unresolved. Trimming removed 1 base from V and 4 bases from J, with 7 bases in between. The V gene's germline CDR1 is GTSNPN and CDR2 SVGIG (reference sequence). This CDR3 has 13 residues. The CDR3 nucleotides are TGTGCCTGGAGTGCCCGGGCCACCGGGGAGCTGTTTTTT. Residues: CAWSARATGELFF.

This chain uses TRBV4-1 with TRBJ2-1; 12 bases agree with TRBD2. The CDR3 spans 16 residues. Germline V gene sequence: CDR1 MGHRA, CDR2 YSYEKL. The trim removed 1 base at V and 8 bases at J, leaving 6 bases unmatched. The CDR3 DNA reads as TGCGCCAGCAGCCAAGTCCCCGGGACTAGCGGGTATGAGCAGTTCTTC. Its translation is CASSQVPGTSGYEQFF.

The rearrangement joins TRBV7-2 to TRBJ1-3; the D is unclear. With 2 bases removed from V and 0 bases from J, the gap between germline ends came to 8 bases. CDR1 is SGHTA, CDR2 FQGNSA, per germline. CDR3 size: 15 residues. The CDR3 sequence is CASSLSPNSGNTIYF. The CDR3, as DNA: TGTGCCAGCAGCTTAAGTCCAAACTCTGGAAACACCATATATTTT.

The chain uses TRBV10-3 and TRBJ2-7; the D is unclear. CDR1 and CDR2 from the germline V gene are ENHRY and SYGVKD. Trimming took off 3 bases at V and 3 bases at J, with 18 bases between the two ends. The CDR3 is made up of 16 amino acids. The CDR3 bases are TGTGCCATCAGTGACGGTGGGGTTCGGCTCCTCTACGAGCAGTACTTC. Its translation is CAISDGGVRLLYEQYF.